This T cell receptor beta chain was profiled in a study of shared clonotypes between healthy human individuals (dated by TCRdb to the early 2020s). Context from the whole study: A couple of women and a few men aged 18 to 49 years were included in the cohort. The study deeply sequenced blood TCR repertoires of five healthy adults to estimate repertoire size and the extent of clonotype sharing between individuals. Each donor's leukapheresis produced roughly between about 0.9 and 9.5 billion PBMCs. To increase sequencing depth and limit assay-specific biases, TCR repertoire library preparation and sequencing were carried out by different laboratories using diverse techniques. For each donor, three plates each were used for CD4 naive and CD4 memory, two plates were used for CD8 naive, and one plate was used for CD8 memory. Results and caveats for the whole study, not just this receptor: Rarefaction of sorted-subset datasets indicated incomplete sequencing despite the large sequencing depth. About 5% of naive CD4, roughly 3.5% of naive CD8, 2.3% of memory CD4, and 0.4% of memory CD8 clonotypes were shared across several donors. Based on pairwise subsampling, the degree of clonotype sharing among donors was expected to be affected by sequencing depth. Sampling was limited to blood, and TCR repertoires in tissue likely differ from TCR repertoires in blood. Naive subsets generally had larger estimated clonotype richness than memory subsets did. Clonotypes shared by all four sorted-subset donors showed higher generation probabilities than non-shared clonotypes. Because the study included a small number of donors, the genetic and exposure-history diversity represented was limited.

As concerns this clone: The specificity of this receptor is unknown. No much larger clonotype is one base removed from it; base qualities were not supplied.

CDR1 and CDR2 are drawn from the germline V gene: MGHDK, SYGVNS. Including cysteine and phenylalanine, the CDR3 has 15 amino acids. The only DNA kept is the CDR3, 45 bases in frame from the first base. Donors were healthy HIV-negative adults with no recently reported acute infections or vaccinations. Only Caucasian adults living in Nashville, Tennessee, USA were represented among the donors. Magnetic negative selection was used to enrich CD4+ T cells, after which naive cells were positively selected on CD45RA and the negative fraction became the memory subset. Blood was collected by leukapheresis, and PBMCs were isolated by Ficoll-Histopaque density gradient centrifugation and then cryopreserved in liquid nitrogen vapor phase. Analytical flow cytometry was used to check the purity and quantity of every magnetically sorted T cell population. Genomic DNA was isolated from every sorted fraction and measured by UV absorbance on a Nanodrop 2000c.

TCR CDR3 regions were amplified from genomic DNA by multiplex PCR using the deep immunoSEQ assay. Extracted genomic DNA from each cell subset was distributed evenly across all wells of several immunoSEQ 96-well plates, and each plate was treated as a replicate. Each replicate PCR for sorted subsets received roughly 0.2 ug genomic DNA, equal to about 29,000 T cell genomes. Purified libraries were measured with a Qubit 3.0 fluorometer, size-checked on a Bioanalyzer 2100, and measured again with the KAPA Library Quantification kit. Each immunoSEQ 96-well plate was sequenced on its own single-read 150-cycle Illumina NextSeq 550 flow cell. Processing in the source paper ran as follows. Because only junctional sequences without quality scores were contained in the immunoSEQ output, filtering matching that applied to full-length reads could not be performed. Sequences were annotated with PyIR, a Python wrapper for IgBLAST v1.9, using IMGT germline references to assign V/J genes and CDR3. Reads were removed for weak V/J assignments (E-value above 1e-6), missing CDR3, stop codons, out-of-frame junctions, or ambiguous translated residues. V3J clonotypes were defined as sequences sharing an identical inferred V gene, J gene, and CDR3 amino acid sequence. Percentage overlap between repertoires was calculated by dividing the number of shared unique clonotypes by the size of the smaller repertoire. Repertoire richness was assessed with RTK rarefaction, the Chao1 estimator, and Recon v2.1 estimates of unobserved clonotypes. Generation probabilities were computed with OLGA for all TCRbeta clonotypes obtained by the gDNA method from a few donors. Here the immuneACCESS table is served through TCRdb, limited to in-frame sequences with V and J called. Missing clones are a known gap in these copies; in checked studies unresolved V genes cover under half, and the rest lacks a known reason. V and J calls and clone size are those listed in that table; D and trimming were worked out from the DNA. The sample table lists under 2.5 million clones, around 93% of them with a count of one. The ten largest clones represent 0.37% of the sample.

The sequencing input was naive CD4+ T cells from PBMCs. This specimen's cell subset or site label, per the study, means: CD45RA+ positively selected. This TCR derives from a man between 18 and 35 years old in good health. Some clones in this sample may be carry-over from other donors' samples. The V gene is TRBV25-1 and the J gene is TRBJ2-5; the D gene is perhaps TRBD2, on 7 matching bases. The last part of the DNA fits TRBJ2-7 better; the J call may be wrong. The DNA sequence is given as TGTGCCAGCAGTTCGGGGGGCCTCCCTGCGGACGAGCAGTACTTC. Its amino acids are CASSSGGLPADEQYF.